This passage covers 31 T cell receptor beta chains from one sample sequenced in a study of blood T cell repertoires in COVID-19. Sequencing used immunoSEQ multiplex PCR; TCRdb keeps in-frame clones, though not all of them. The sample records approximately 310,000 clones, about nine tenths being singletons. The specimen was PBMCs or T cells enriched from blood (not recorded which). All receptors derive from a man in his fifties or sixties who had recovered from COVID-19.

The chain combines TRBV5-8 with TRBJ2-7, with D possibly being TRBD2 (5 bases). V lost 4 bases to trimming and J lost 6 bases, with 23 bases between them. CDR1 SGHTS and CDR2 YDEGEE come from the germline V gene. The CDR3 runs to 16 residues. CDR3 in DNA: TGTGCCAGCAGCCATCAGCTGATCCGGGGATCTTCCGAGCAGTACTTC. Amino acids: CASSHQLIRGSSEQYF.

V usage is TRBV7-2 and J usage is TRBJ2-2; D call uncertain. The CDR3 spans 16 residues. V was pared by 2 bases and J by 2 bases, with 12 bases between. Germline values: CDR1 SGHTA, CDR2 FQGNSA. CDR3 bases: TGTGCCAGCAGCTTATCAATAAGCCCCAACACCGGGGAGCTGTTTTTT. This translates into CASSLSISPNTGELFF.

This CDR3 reads CASSSHHGTDTQYF. DNA of the CDR3: TGTGCCAGCAGCTCTCACCACGGGACAGATACGCAGTATTTT. J is TRBJ2-3 and V is TRBV11-3, with no clear D. Per germline, CDR1 SGHNT and CDR2 YENEEA. V shed 4 bases and J shed 3 bases, with 11 bases lying between them. The CDR3 consists of 14 residues.

The chain carries TRBV18 and TRBJ1-3, with 7 nucleotides matching TRBD1. This CDR3 is 17 amino acids long. With 2 bases clipped from V and 0 bases from J, the junction kept 7 bases outside the gene matches. In germline, CDR1 is KGHSH, CDR2 LQKENI. CDR3: CASSPNRQGLSGNTIYF. In nucleotides, the CDR3 is TGTGCCAGCTCACCAAACCGACAGGGACTCTCTGGAAACACCATATATTTT.

This clone was found a few times. The rearrangement uses TRBV6-5 and TRBJ2-7; D might be TRBD1 (7 bases). Trimming removed 1 base at V and 3 bases at J, with 16 bases between. The CDR3 runs to 16 residues. Per germline, CDR1 MNHEY and CDR2 SVGAGI. The CDR3 region has the DNA TGTGCCAGCAGTTACTTCCCTGACAGGGAGGACTACGAGCAGTACTTC. It specifies CASSYFPDREDYEQYF.

The V and J genes are TRBV29-1 and TRBJ2-7, with D uncertain. Per the germline V gene, CDR1 is SQVTM and CDR2 is ANQGSEA. The CDR3 consists of 16 residues. The V gene lost 0 bases and the J gene lost 0 bases, with 15 bases spanning the gap. The CDR3 sequence: CSVEDGGQRSSYEQYF. For the CDR3, the DNA is TGCAGCGTTGAAGATGGTGGGCAGAGAAGCTCCTACGAGCAGTACTTC.

The gene calls are TRBV6-5 and TRBJ1-1, with D possibly being TRBD1 (6 bases). From germline, CDR1 is MNHEY and CDR2 SVGAGI. Trimming cost V 6 bases and J 6 bases, with 11 bases left between them. CDR3 length: 12 amino acids. Written as DNA, the CDR3 is TGTGCCAGCAGGCACAGGGCCCCTGAAGCTTTCTTT. It is translated as CASRHRAPEAFF.

The chain links TRBV28 to TRBJ2-7; 7 bases align to TRBD1. CDR1 is MDHEN and CDR2 is SYDVKM in the germline V gene. The CDR3 consists of 15 residues. V was pared by 4 bases and J by 5 bases, with 11 bases of the junction left unmatched. CDR3 bases: TGTGCCAGCAGTTCATTCGGGTACAGGGGCCACGAGCAGTACTTC. It yields the protein CASSSFGYRGHEQYF.

This sequence joins TRBV6-6 and TRBJ2-7; 12 bases agree with TRBD2. Per the germline V gene, CDR1 is MNHNY and CDR2 is SVGAGI (reference sequence). J lost 7 bases, V lost 6 bases, and 4 bases had no gene match. The CDR3 runs to 13 residues. The CDR3 DNA is TGTGCCAGCAGCCCTAGCGGGAGGGATGAGCAGTACTTC. Its protein product is CASSPSGRDEQYF.

A few counts support this clone. The chain uses TRBV11-2 and TRBJ2-1; no clear D. Trimming removed 4 bases from V and 0 bases from J, with 19 bases in between. The CDR3 runs to 18 residues. CDR1 SGHAT and CDR2 FQNNGV come from the germline V gene. CDR3 nucleotide sequence: TGTGCCAGCAGCTCGCCGTCCCTCGCTAAGAGCTCCTACAATGAGCAGTTCTTC. Translated, it gives CASSSPSLAKSSYNEQFF.

The chain combines TRBV7-3 with TRBJ2-2; the D is unclear. The V and J ends lost 3 bases and 0 bases respectively, with 8 bases between them. This CDR3 is 15 amino acids long. Germline V gene sequence: CDR1 SGHTA, CDR2 FQGTGA. The CDR3 DNA is TGTGCCAGCAGCTTTTCCCCGGCGAACACCGGGGAGCTGTTTTTT. This translates into CASSFSPANTGELFF.

This sequence joins TRBV18 and TRBJ1-3; a weak D match, TRBD1 (6 bases). V shed 3 bases and J shed 0 bases, with 9 bases lying between them. The germline V gene encodes CDR1 KGHSH and CDR2 LQKENI. This CDR3 region has 15 residues. The CDR3: CASSPRTASGNTIYF. CDR3 DNA: TGTGCCAGCTCACCGAGGACAGCCTCTGGAAACACCATATATTTT.

The CDR3 sequence: CASSLTALYGYTF. The CDR3 nucleotides read TGTGCCAGCAGTTTAACAGCCTTGTATGGCTACACCTTC. This rearrangement joins TRBV28 to TRBJ1-2; D gene uncertain. The CDR3 is made up of 13 amino acids. V was shortened by 2 bases and J by 5 bases, with 9 bases between the two germline ends. CDR1 MDHEN and CDR2 SYDVKM come from the germline V gene.

The chain has TRBV19 and TRBJ1-5; 11 nucleotides agree with TRBD1. Unmatched junction bases numbered 8, after V lost 7 bases and J lost 0 bases. CDR1 and CDR2 (germline): LNHDA, SQIVND (reference sequence). The CDR3 length is 17 residues. The CDR3 nucleotides are TGTGCCAGTACCAGAGGACAGGGGGCAATTAGCAATCAGCCCCAGCATTTT. Its translation is CASTRGQGAISNQPQHF.

The rearrangement uses TRBV5-8 and TRBJ1-2; 9 positions agree with TRBD1. This CDR3 comprises 15 residues. CDR1 is SGHTS and CDR2 is YDEGEE in the germline V gene. Trimming removed 4 bases from V and 7 bases from J; junction bases left unmatched: 11. The CDR3 spells CASSHRTGEGGGYTF. In nucleotides, the CDR3 is TGTGCCAGCAGCCATCGGACAGGGGAAGGTGGTGGCTACACCTTC.

At least ten counts were recorded for this clone. The chain employs TRBV19 and TRBJ1-1, with 7 nucleotides matching TRBD1. CDR1 is LNHDA and CDR2 is SQIVND in the germline V gene (reference sequence). V lost 6 bases to trimming and J lost 0 bases; unmatched junction nucleotides: 7. The CDR3 spans 15 residues. The CDR3 loop reads CASSTRGTVNTEAFF. DNA of the CDR3: TGTGCCAGTAGCACACGGGGGACAGTGAACACTGAAGCTTTCTTT.

The chain's CDR3 is CASSIVAASGSNEQFF. CDR3 in DNA: TGTGCCAGTAGTATAGTAGCGGCTAGCGGGAGTAATGAGCAGTTCTTC. V gene TRBV19 combines with J gene TRBJ2-1; 10 bases agree with TRBD2. The CDR3 consists of 16 residues. CDR1 and CDR2 from the germline V gene are LNHDA and SQIVND (reference sequence). V lost 1 base, J lost 7 bases, and 7 bases stayed unmatched. Together with reference TRBV19 and TRBJ2-1, the CDR3 gives the full variable domain: DGGITQSPKYLFRKEGQNVTLSCEQNLNHDAMYWYRQDPGQGLRLIYYSQIVNDFQKGDIAEGYSVSREKKESFPLTVTSAQKNPTAFYLCASSIVAASGSNEQFFGPGTRLTVL.

The rearrangement links TRBV18 to TRBJ1-6; D gene uncertain. Looked up from germline, CDR1 is KGHSH and CDR2 is LQKENI. Trimming shortened V by 2 bases and J by 8 bases, and 13 bases separated the two germline ends. This CDR3 spans 15 amino acids. The CDR3 reads CASSPNPRGYSPLHF. CDR3 DNA sequence: TGTGCCAGCTCACCAAACCCCAGAGGATATTCACCCCTCCACTTT.

The rearrangement uses TRBV19 and TRBJ2-5, with D possibly TRBD1 on 6 matching bases. The CDR3 runs 15 residues. Germline CDR1 reads LNHDA; CDR2 reads SQIVND (reference sequence). V lost 10 bases and J lost 6, with 24 bases in between. The CDR3 reads CATSPPQGLGQTQYF. The DNA of the CDR3 is TGTGCCACCTCTCCCCCCCAGGGGTTGGGACAGACCCAGTACTTC.

V usage is TRBV19 and J usage is TRBJ2-1; D is perhaps TRBD1 (5 bases). The CDR3 extends over 11 amino acids. Trimming removed 7 bases from V and 9 bases from J, with 10 bases in between. Germline values: CDR1 LNHDA, CDR2 SQIVND (reference sequence). CDR3 loop: CASTSTVEQFF. For the CDR3, the DNA is TGTGCCAGTACCTCGACAGTTGAGCAGTTCTTC.

The CDR3 reads CASSLDRTLNTEAFF. In DNA, the CDR3 is TGTGCCAGCAGTTTGGACAGGACATTGAACACTGAAGCTTTCTTT. The chain has TRBV6-5 and TRBJ1-1, with TRBD1 matching over 7 bases. CDR1 and CDR2 (germline): MNHEY, SVGAGI. The ends lost 4 bases at V and 0 bases at J; junction bases unmatched: 5. The CDR3 runs to 15 residues.

The gene calls are TRBV7-9 and TRBJ1-3; no clear D. This CDR3 has 15 residues. V gave up 4 bases and J gave up 0 bases, with 10 bases separating them. Germline CDR1 and CDR2: SEHNR and FQNEAQ (reference sequence). CDR3 DNA: TGTGCCAGCAGCTCCGTAGATGGCTCTGGAAACACCATATATTTT. It is translated as CASSSVDGSGNTIYF.

The chain couples TRBV28 to TRBJ1-2; 8 nucleotides match TRBD1. The CDR3 has 13 amino acids. CDR1 and CDR2 from the germline V gene are MDHEN and SYDVKM. V trimming: 6 bases; J trimming: 4 bases; junction bases outside the gene matches: 4. The CDR3 loop reads CASSLTGAYGYTF. CDR3 nucleotide sequence: TGTGCCAGCAGCTTGACAGGGGCCTATGGCTACACCTTC.

This chain connects TRBV20-1 to TRBJ2-6; D gene ambiguous. CDR1 DFQATT and CDR2 SNEGSKA come from the germline V gene (reference sequence). The V gene lost 3 bases and the J gene lost 13 bases, with 10 bases spanning the gap. This CDR3 is built from 11 residues. The CDR3, as DNA: TGCAGTGCTAGTAAAGTACGGGTCCTGACTTTC. Its protein is CSASKVRVLTF.

The sample holds a few counts of this clone. The gene calls are TRBV7-3 and TRBJ2-7; D is unresolved. Trimming cost V 4 bases and J 2 bases, with 12 bases left between them. Germline assignment: CDR1 SGHTA and CDR2 FQGTGA. The CDR3 covers 14 residues. The CDR3 loop is CASSSPEKPYEQYF. The DNA of the CDR3 is TGTGCCAGCAGCTCACCGGAGAAGCCCTACGAGCAGTACTTC.

The gene calls are TRBV7-3 and TRBJ2-1; 11 bases fit TRBD2. With 5 bases clipped from V and 12 bases from J, the junction kept 12 bases outside the gene matches. From germline, CDR1 is SGHTA and CDR2 FQGTGA. The CDR3 is 15 amino acids. DNA of the CDR3: TGTGCCAGCAGCCCGACACTAGCGGGAGCCGGTGTGCAGTTCTTC. This translates into CASSPTLAGAGVQFF.

The chain is built from TRBV21-1 and TRBJ2-2; TRBD2 is the table's D call and was not checked against the DNA. TRBV21-1 is a known pseudogene. The CDR3 contains 16 residues. This CDR3 is CASSKEEAGNTGELFF. Here the CDR3 DNA reads TGTGCCAGCAGCAAAGAGGAGGCAGGGAACACCGGGGAGCTGTTTTTT.

The chain recombines TRBV24-1 with TRBJ2-7; 9 positions match TRBD1. CDR1 and CDR2 from the germline V gene are KGHDR and SFDVKD. CDR3 length equals 16 residues. V was pared by 0 bases and J by 5 bases, with 7 bases of the junction left unmatched. The CDR3 DNA sequence: TGTGCCACCAGTGATTTGTCGACAGGGGGAAGAAACGAGCAGTACTTC. It translates to CATSDLSTGGRNEQYF.

The chain joins TRBV5-1 to TRBJ1-1; the D gene is possibly TRBD1 (5 bases). The CDR3 spans 16 residues. V shed 5 bases and J shed 0 bases, with 17 bases lying between them. CDR1 SGHRS and CDR2 YFSETQ come from the germline V gene. CDR3 DNA sequence: TGCGCCAGCAGTCCCCCTACGGGGGGGGTGAACACTGAAGCTTTCTTT. It yields the protein CASSPPTGGVNTEAFF.

This sequence joins TRBV10-2 and TRBJ1-5, with 8 bases aligning to TRBD1. This CDR3 is 14 amino acids long. Germline CDR1 is WSHSY and CDR2 is SAAADI. V shed 8 bases, J shed 4 bases, and the junction held 7 bases outside the gene matches. The CDR3 bases are TGCGCCAGCCGAGAGACAGGGGTTAATCAGCCCCAGCATTTT. It specifies CASRETGVNQPQHF.

The sample holds a few counts of this clone. The rearrangement uses TRBV6-5 and TRBJ2-7; TRBD1 aligns across 7 bases. Per germline, CDR1 MNHEY and CDR2 SVGAGI. V trimming: 6 bases; J trimming: 0 bases; junction bases outside the gene matches: 5. CDR3 length: 14 amino acids. The CDR3 reads CASRLQGNSYEQYF. CDR3 in DNA: TGTGCCAGCAGGTTACAGGGGAACTCCTACGAGCAGTACTTC.